This entry lists 29 T cell receptor beta chains sequenced from one sample in a study of cytomegalovirus exposure and HLA in healthy donors. The PCR made use of 60 Vbeta and 13 Jbeta primers. Here immunoSEQ multiplex PCR was the method, and the copy in TCRdb shows in-frame clones only, minus some. Its listing shows some 48,000 clones. Material: PBMCs. Receptors were obtained from a middle-aged woman in good health and CMV-seronegative.

The CDR3 reads CASSLARLAGGPGDTQYF. The CDR3 coding sequence is TGTGCCAGCAGCTTAGCGCGCCTAGCGGGGGGGCCAGGGGATACGCAGTATTTT. The chain employs TRBV7-2 and TRBJ2-3; 12 nucleotides align to TRBD2. The germline V gene has CDR1 SGHTA and CDR2 FQGNSA. The junction had 10 bases not matched to a gene; V was cut back by 0 bases and J by 6 bases. This CDR3 is 18 amino acids long.

The chain couples TRBV27 to TRBJ2-7, with 10 bases matching TRBD2. The J segment lost 2 bases and the V segment lost 7 bases, leaving 8 bases of the junction unmatched. CDR1 MNHEY and CDR2 SMNVEV come from the germline V gene (reference sequence). CDR3 length: 15 amino acids. CDR3 amino acids: CASMIAGGFAYEQYF. Written as DNA, the CDR3 is TGTGCCAGCATGATAGCGGGAGGCTTCGCCTACGAGCAGTACTTC.

This rearrangement joins TRBV13 to TRBJ2-1; 9 nucleotides line up with TRBD1. The V segment lost 2 bases and the J segment 10 bases; nucleotides outside the gene matches: 3. From germline, CDR1 is PRHDT and CDR2 FYEKMQ (reference sequence). This CDR3 has 13 residues. The CDR3 sequence: CASSLITGGEQFF. CDR3 nucleotides: TGTGCCAGCAGCTTAATAACAGGGGGCGAGCAGTTCTTC.

The chain uses TRBV30 and TRBJ2-2; possible D gene TRBD2, 5 bases. Germline V CDR1 and CDR2: GTSNPN, SVGIG (reference sequence). V lost 0 bases to trimming and J lost 5 bases, with 10 bases between them. The CDR3 totals 14 residues. The DNA of the CDR3 is TGTGCCTGGAGTGTACGGGGTATTACCGGGGAGCTGTTTTTT. Translating it yields CAWSVRGITGELFF.

V usage is TRBV29-1 and J usage is TRBJ1-1, with D perhaps matching TRBD1 (6 bases). This CDR3 has 12 amino acids. V lost 7 bases, J lost 3 bases, and 12 bases lay in between. In germline, CDR1 is SQVTM, CDR2 ANQGSEA. The CDR3: CSAFSGDTEAFF. The CDR3 region has the DNA TGCAGCGCCTTTTCAGGGGACACTGAAGCTTTCTTT.

Of note for this clone: At one end, the junction sequence differs from germline, possibly due to a read error. This chain uses TRBV20-1 with TRBJ2-1; D is ambiguous. Germline CDR1 DFQATT, CDR2 SNEGSKA (reference sequence). The CDR3 sequence is 11 residues long. The CDR3 protein is CSATSDNEQFF. CDR3 nucleotide sequence: TGCAGTGCTACCTCCGACAATGAGCAGTTCTTC.

The V gene is TRBV5-1, the J gene TRBJ1-2, with D tentatively TRBD1 (6 bases). V lost 4 bases and J lost 6, with 19 bases in between. The CDR3 totals 15 residues. Germline assignment: CDR1 SGHRS and CDR2 YFSETQ. The CDR3 DNA follows: TGCGCCAGCAGCAGTGGGGGGGCCTCTCGGGATGGCTACACCTTC. Translated, it gives CASSSGGASRDGYTF.

The gene calls are TRBV6-1 and TRBJ1-4, with D possibly matching TRBD1 (6 bases). Germline V CDR1 and CDR2: MNHNS, SASEGT. Trimming cost V 3 bases and J 5 bases, with 7 bases left between them. The CDR3 is 13 residues long. Here the CDR3 reads CASSDGTNEKLFF. CDR3 in DNA: TGTGCCAGCAGTGACGGGACAAATGAAAAACTGTTTTTT.

The chain carries TRBV30 and TRBJ1-4; TRBD1 is a possible D gene (6 bases). Germline lookup yields CDR1 GTSNPN and CDR2 SVGIG (reference sequence). CDR3 length equals 16 residues. V dropped 3 bases and J dropped 10 bases, with 24 bases sitting between them. The DNA for the CDR3 is TGTGCCTGGAGCACGCCCCCCGGGACACGGGGGGGAAAACTGTTTTTT. This codes for CAWSTPPGTRGGKLFF.

V usage is TRBV7-2 and J usage is TRBJ2-5; D ambiguous. The CDR3 runs 13 residues. Trimming shortened V by 4 bases and J by 5 bases, and 11 bases separated the two germline ends. Germline V gene data show CDR1 as SGHTA and CDR2 as FQGNSA. The CDR3 loop is CASSSQTHETQYF. The DNA for the CDR3 is TGTGCCAGCAGCTCGCAGACTCACGAGACCCAGTACTTC.

The rearrangement joins TRBV6-1 to TRBJ1-4; 7 nucleotides match TRBD1. Germline CDR1 is MNHNS and CDR2 is SASEGT. The CDR3 loop spans 15 amino acids. Trimming took 2 bases from V and 7 from J; bases not matched to a gene: 7. The CDR3 DNA reads as TGTGCCAGCAGTGAACGACAGGGAAGGGGTGAAAAACTGTTTTTT. It is translated as CASSERQGRGEKLFF.

The chain recombines TRBV7-3 with TRBJ1-6; D is perhaps TRBD1 (5 bases). The CDR3 consists of 11 residues. The V gene's germline CDR1 is SGHTA and CDR2 FQGTGA. The CDR3, as DNA: TGTGTTAGGGGCCCTAATTCACCCCTCCACTTT. Translated, it gives CVRGPNSPLHF. Variable domain in full (rest from reference TRBV7-3 and TRBJ1-6): GAGVSQTPSNKVTEKGKYVELRCDPISGHTALYWYRQSLGQGPEFLIYFQGTGAADDSGLPNDRFFAVRPEGSVSTLKIQRTERGDSAVYLCVRGPNSPLHFGNGTRLTVT.

The CDR3 loop reads CASSRDRGRGYTF. The CDR3 DNA is TGTGCCAGCAGCCGGGACAGGGGAAGGGGCTACACCTTC. The rearrangement uses TRBV11-2 and TRBJ1-2; 10 bases agree with TRBD1. Losses at the gene ends were 5 bases for V and 8 bases for J; bases not matched to a gene: 5. The CDR3 runs to 13 residues. Per germline, CDR1 SGHAT and CDR2 FQNNGV.

This rearrangement joins TRBV18 to TRBJ2-3; 14 nucleotides agree with TRBD2. The junction had 2 bases not matched to a gene; V was cut back by 0 bases and J by 3 bases. Germline CDR1 is KGHSH and CDR2 is LQKENI. The CDR3 is 17 amino acids. CDR3 sequence reads: CASSPPGLAGATDTQYF. The CDR3 DNA reads TGTGCCAGCTCACCACCGGGACTAGCGGGGGCAACAGATACGCAGTATTTT.

This chain links TRBV11-3 with TRBJ2-3, with a possible D match to TRBD1 (6 bases). The length of the CDR3 is 17 residues. Germline lookup yields CDR1 SGHNT and CDR2 YENEEA. Trimming stripped 1 base from V and 2 bases from J, with 16 bases between. The CDR3 nucleotides are TGTGCCAGCAGCTTAGCATTCCGGGACACCTACACAGATACGCAGTATTTT. Residues: CASSLAFRDTYTDTQYF.

J is TRBJ1-4 and V is TRBV6-6; 8 nucleotides line up with TRBD1. CDR1 and CDR2 (germline): MNHNY, SVGAGI (reference sequence). Trimming took 10 bases from V and 7 from J; bases not matched to a gene: 8. This CDR3 has 13 residues. Here the CDR3 DNA reads TGTGCCATTTACGGAGGGACAGGTGAAAAACTGTTTTTT. Its protein product is CAIYGGTGEKLFF.

V is TRBV4-2 and J is TRBJ1-6, with 7 bases lining up with TRBD1. Per the germline V gene, CDR1 is LGHNA and CDR2 is YNFKEQ. The CDR3 loop spans 16 amino acids. The ends lost 0 bases at V and 10 bases at J; junction bases unmatched: 9. This CDR3 is CASSQDKAGGWSPLHF. CDR3 DNA sequence: TGTGCCAGCAGCCAAGATAAGGCAGGGGGATGGTCACCCCTCCACTTT.

The rearrangement links TRBV6-1 to TRBJ1-2; a possible D gene is TRBD1 (6 bases). CDR3 length: 14 amino acids. Trimming cost V 0 bases and J 4 bases, with 9 bases left between them. The germline V gene has CDR1 MNHNS and CDR2 SASEGT. The CDR3 spells CASSEAGGAYGYTF. The CDR3 bases are TGTGCCAGCAGTGAAGCTGGGGGGGCCTATGGCTACACCTTC.

The gene calls are TRBV4-1 and TRBJ2-7; 14 bases fit TRBD2. CDR3 size: 16 residues. V dropped 0 bases and J dropped 5; count of bases not matched to a gene: 3. The V gene's germline CDR1 is MGHRA and CDR2 YSYEKL. The CDR3, as DNA: TGCGCCAGCAGCCAAGAAGGGACTAGCGGGGGCGACGAGCAGTACTTC. It specifies CASSQEGTSGGDEQYF.

V and J are TRBV30 and TRBJ1-3, with D perhaps TRBD1 (5 bases). This CDR3 comprises 17 residues. The V gene lost 4 bases and the J gene lost 4 bases, with 23 bases spanning the gap. Germline V gene sequence: CDR1 GTSNPN, CDR2 SVGIG (reference sequence). The CDR3, as DNA: TGTGCCTGGATTCGGGTAGGGGTCGGAACCTTCGGAAACACCATATATTTT. Translation: CAWIRVGVGTFGNTIYF.

The chain is built from TRBV7-9 and TRBJ2-5, with D maybe TRBD1 (6 bases). V was cut by 2 bases and J by 5 bases, with 15 bases left in between. The CDR3 contains 15 residues. Germline V gives CDR1 SEHNR, CDR2 FQNEAQ (reference sequence). CDR3 bases: TGTGCCAGCAGCTTATTGGGGACAATAAGGGAGACCCAGTACTTC. Protein product: CASSLLGTIRETQYF.

CDR3 nucleotide sequence: TGCAGCGTGGAGGGATCCACAGATACGCAGTATTTT. Protein product: CSVEGSTDTQYF. The chain has TRBV29-1 and TRBJ2-3; TRBD2 is a possible D gene (6 bases). CDR1 is SQVTM, CDR2 ANQGSEA, per germline. The CDR3 length is 12 residues. V was clipped by 6 bases and J by 2 bases, with 9 bases between them.

V is TRBV11-2 and J is TRBJ2-3; 7 bases are a match to TRBD2. This CDR3 has 17 amino acids. Per the germline V gene, CDR1 is SGHAT and CDR2 is FQNNGV. The ends lost 5 bases at V and 0 bases at J; junction bases unmatched: 11. The CDR3 DNA sequence: TGTGCCAGCAGCACCCTTAGCGGGTTGACAAGCACAGATACGCAGTATTTT. This encodes CASSTLSGLTSTDTQYF. Supplemented by reference TRBV11-2 and TRBJ2-3, the full variable domain reads EAGVAQSPRYKIIEKRQSVAFWCNPISGHATLYWYQQILGQGPKLLIQFQNNGVVDDSQLPKDRFSAERLKGVDSTLKIQPAKLEDSAVYLCASSTLSGLTSTDTQYFGPGTRLTVL.

The chain combines TRBV5-4 with TRBJ2-3; D possibly corresponds to TRBD2 (6 bases). CDR1 is SGHNT, CDR2 YYREEE, per germline (reference sequence). The CDR3 contains 15 residues. V was shortened by 3 bases and J by 0 bases, with 11 bases between the two germline ends. The CDR3 bases are TGTGCCAGCAGCTCCGGGACTTCTAGCACAGATACGCAGTATTTT. This sequence encodes CASSSGTSSTDTQYF.

The chain combines TRBV5-1 with TRBJ2-5; TRBD2 aligns across 11 bases. The CDR3 runs to 18 residues. Losses at the gene ends were 5 bases for V and 5 bases for J; bases not matched to a gene: 17. In germline, CDR1 is SGHRS, CDR2 YFSETQ. The CDR3 nucleotides read TGCGCCAGCAGTCCTGCTAGCGGGGGGTTCCGCCGGGGGGAGACCCAGTACTTC. Its protein product is CASSPASGGFRRGETQYF. Looking up the rest from reference TRBV5-1 and TRBJ2-5 gives the full variable domain: KAGVTQTPRYLIKTRGQQVTLSCSPISGHRSVSWYQQTPGQGLQFLFEYFSETQRNKGNFPGRFSGRQFSNSRSEMNVSTLELGDSALYLCASSPASGGFRRGETQYFGPGTRLLVL.

V usage is TRBV7-8 and J usage is TRBJ2-7; the D is unclear. In germline, CDR1 is SGHVS, CDR2 FQNEAQ. This CDR3 region has 14 residues. V was shortened by 0 bases and J by 7 bases, with 13 bases between the two germline ends. CDR3 in amino acids: CASSLAAHRGEQYF. The CDR3 DNA reads as TGTGCCAGCAGCTTAGCGGCTCACCGAGGAGAGCAGTACTTC.

J is TRBJ2-1 and V is TRBV7-6; 12 bases are shared with TRBD2. The CDR3 contains 18 residues. The V gene end was trimmed by 1 base and the J gene end by 4 bases; junction bases not matched to a gene: 8. CDR1 is SGHVS and CDR2 is FNYEAQ in the germline V gene. The CDR3 loop is CASSLVGLAGGHYNEQFF. The CDR3 DNA is TGTGCCAGCAGCTTAGTGGGTCTAGCGGGGGGGCATTACAATGAGCAGTTCTTC. The full variable domain, rest sourced from reference TRBV7-6 and TRBJ2-1, is GAGVSQSPRYKVTKRGQDVALRCDPISGHVSLYWYRQALGQGPEFLTYFNYEAQQDKSGLPNDRFSAERPEGSISTLTIQRTEQRDSAMYRCASSLVGLAGGHYNEQFFGPGTRLTVL.

V is TRBV5-6 and J is TRBJ1-1; D uncertain. Germline V gives CDR1 SGHDT, CDR2 YYEEEE. The CDR3 is made up of 13 amino acids. V was trimmed by 2 bases and J by 4 bases, leaving 9 bases between them. The CDR3 nucleotides are TGTGCCAGCAGCTTAACGCCGGGCACTGAAGCTTTCTTT. This gives the protein CASSLTPGTEAFF.

The chain couples TRBV7-9 to TRBJ2-7; TRBD1 is a possible D gene (6 bases). Germline-derived CDR1 and CDR2 are SEHNR and FQNEAQ (reference sequence). The CDR3 runs 15 residues. The V end was cut by 3 bases, the J end by 2 bases, with 14 bases between. CDR3 protein: CASSFIRGLAYEQYF. The CDR3 nucleotides are TGTGCCAGCAGCTTTATCAGGGGCCTCGCCTACGAGCAGTACTTC.